This TCR beta chain was retrieved from a study of OX40 agonist ivuxolimab in advanced cancers. Across the study: Ivuxolimab is a fully human IgG2 antibody that activates OX40 (CD134). Study-wide points: Dosing at 0.1 to 3.0 mg/kg was accompanied by clonal expansion of CD4+ and CD8+ blood T cells by week 6.

Comments on this clone: Antigen: not known.

The CDR3 runs to 14 residues. Between the trimmed V and J ends, which lost 2 bases and 7 bases, there was a span of 12 bases. Germline V gives CDR1 SGHTA, CDR2 FQGNSA. The protocol was immunoSEQ multiplex PCR, while the TCRdb copy is restricted to in-frame clones and leaves out a portion. This table holds 80,000 to 100,000 clones, roughly 87% found once. The rearrangement uses TRBV7-2 and TRBJ1-5; no clear D gene. This clonotype was sampled from an adult with an advanced solid tumor such as melanoma, head and neck, liver or kidney cancer. The specimen was CD4+ or CD8+ T cells sorted from blood, collected in a trial of the OX40 agonist ivuxolimab. For the CDR3, the DNA is TGTGCCAGCAGCTTATCACAATCCGGGCAGCCCCAGCATTTT. This codes for CASSLSQSGQPQHF. The complete variable domain, with remaining parts taken from reference TRBV7-2 and TRBJ1-5, reads GAGVSQSPSNKVTEKGKDVELRCDPISGHTALYWYRQSLGQGLEFLIYFQGNSAPDKSGLPSDRFSAERTGGSVSTLTIQRTQQEDSAVYLCASSLSQSGQPQHFGDGTRLSIL.